The rows below give T cell receptor beta chains drawn from one sample of a study of blood T cell repertoires in COVID-19. Using immunoSEQ multiplex PCR, the repertoire was profiled, and TCRdb retains in-frame clones only, with some absent. Of about 26,000 clones listed, approximately 92% were seen once; the top ten hold approximately 3%. Sequenced: peripheral blood. The receptors come from a human donor in a cohort sampled during active COVID-19. Both conserved end residues are part of each CDR3. D genes are given only for firm matches. Some rows mark clone size as missing; the rest say once, few, many or name a class of expanded clone.

v_gene	len	j_gene	abundance	d_gene	CDR3aa	CDR3nt
TRBV25-1	15	TRBJ1-4	-	TRBD1	CASSQPTGLNEKLFF	TGTGCCAGCAGTCAACCGACAGGGCTAAATGAAAAACTGTTTTTT
TRBV27	15	TRBJ2-3	-	-	CASSLNGGPRDTQYF	TGTGCCAGCAGTCTGAACGGGGGGCCGAGAGATACGCAGTATTTT
TRBV4-1	13	TRBJ1-3	once	TRBD1	CASSPRTGHTIYF	TGCGCCAGCAGCCCCAGGACAGGTCACACCATATATTTT
TRBV29-1	13	TRBJ1-2	-	-	CSVAQTANYGYTF	TGCAGCGTTGCACAGACAGCTAACTATGGCTACACCTTC
TRBV6-5	15	TRBJ1-1	-	TRBD1	CASSYRGQVNTEAFF	TGTGCCAGCAGTTACCGAGGACAGGTGAACACTGAAGCTTTCTTT
TRBV19	14	TRBJ2-5	-	-	CASREASRVETQYF	TGTGCCAGTAGGGAGGCTAGCCGGGTAGAGACCCAGTACTTC
TRBV28	15	TRBJ2-7	-	TRBD1	CASSTIGQGLYEQYF	TGTGCCAGCAGTACGATCGGACAGGGGTTATACGAGCAGTACTTC
TRBV19	16	TRBJ2-1	once	-	CASSTLGQGAYNEQFF	TGTGCCAGTAGTACCTTGGGGCAGGGCGCCTACAATGAGCAGTTCTTC
TRBV3-1/TRBV3-2	13	TRBJ1-6	-	-	CASSPRGGSPLHF	TGTGCCAGCAGCCCCAGGGGTGGATCACCCCTCCACTTT
TRBV5-1	15	TRBJ2-3	-	-	CASSAGTGFTDTQYF	TGCGCCAGCAGCGCAGGAACAGGGTTCACAGATACGCAGTATTTT
TRBV6-5	14	TRBJ1-2	-	-	CASSMTWGGHGYTF	TGTGCCAGCAGTATGACATGGGGGGGGCATGGCTACACCTTC
TRBV21-1	14	TRBJ1-1	-	-	CASSKVPGLTEAFF	TGTGCCAGCAGCAAAGTCCCTGGCTTAACTGAAGCTTTCTTT
TRBV28	15	TRBJ2-1	-	TRBD1	CASSPQGDQDNEQFF	TGTGCCAGCAGTCCCCAGGGGGATCAGGACAATGAGCAGTTCTTC
TRBV5-1	15	TRBJ1-3	-	-	CASSLVGSSGNTIYF	TGCGCCAGCAGCTTGGTTGGTAGTTCTGGAAACACCATATATTTT
TRBV6-5	13	TRBJ2-1	-	TRBD1	CASRRTGYNEQFF	TGTGCCAGCAGACGGACAGGGTACAATGAGCAGTTCTTC
TRBV9	15	TRBJ1-4	-	-	CASSPSQASNEKLFF	TGTGCCAGCAGCCCGTCTCAGGCATCTAATGAAAAACTGTTTTTT
TRBV19	16	TRBJ1-1	-	-	CASSMGPRQPNTEAFF	TGTGCCAGTAGTATGGGGCCCCGACAGCCGAACACTGAAGCTTTCTTT
TRBV5-1	16	TRBJ1-6	-	-	CASSLSGIGFNSPLHF	TGCGCCAGCAGCTTATCGGGGATAGGGTTTAATTCACCCCTCCACTTT
TRBV19	16	TRBJ2-1	-	-	CASSREGTRTFNEQFF	TGTGCCAGTAGTAGGGAAGGGACACGGACATTCAATGAGCAGTTCTTC
TRBV18	14	TRBJ2-7	-	-	CASSGSFGAYEQYF	TGTGCCAGCTCTGGGAGTTTCGGGGCCTACGAGCAGTACTTC
TRBV10-3	16	TRBJ2-3	-	TRBD2	CAISAMERGGGDTQYF	TGTGCCATCAGTGCGATGGAGCGGGGGGGAGGAGATACGCAGTATTTT
TRBV27	17	TRBJ2-3	-	TRBD2	CASTIYAGRGGTDTQYF	TGTGCCAGCACTATCTATGCCGGCCGGGGGGGCACAGATACGCAGTATTTT
TRBV7-2	15	TRBJ2-1	-	-	CASSLAKGVYNEQFF	TGTGCCAGCAGCTTAGCGAAGGGGGTATACAATGAGCAGTTCTTC
TRBV5-8	13	TRBJ2-1	-	-	CASSLYSYNEQFF	TGTGCCAGCAGCTTGTACAGCTACAATGAGCAGTTCTTC
TRBV9	19	TRBJ2-3	once	TRBD2	CASSVAGSLAGGSTDTQYF	TGTGCCAGCAGCGTAGCTGGTTCCCTAGCGGGGGGGAGCACAGATACGCAGTATTTT
TRBV5-1	16	TRBJ2-3	-	-	CASSLGAGPSTDTQYF	TGCGCCAGCAGCTTGGGTGCGGGACCTAGCACAGATACGCAGTATTTT
TRBV6-5	14	TRBJ1-5	-	-	CASSKQGLDQPQHF	TGTGCCAGCAGTAAACAGGGATTGGATCAGCCCCAGCATTTT
TRBV9	16	TRBJ1-1	-	-	CASSVAGTGPNTEAFF	TGTGCCAGCAGCGTAGCTGGCACAGGGCCGAACACTGAAGCTTTCTTT
TRBV27	15	TRBJ2-7	-	-	CASSLLQGQSYEQYF	TGTGCCAGCAGTTTACTACAGGGTCAGTCCTACGAGCAGTACTTC
TRBV6-6	14	TRBJ1-6	-	-	CASSSGGDHSPLHF	TGTGCCAGCAGTTCCGGGGGGGATCATTCACCCCTCCACTTT
TRBV5-5	15	TRBJ1-1	once	-	CASSRLETAGTEAFF	TGTGCCAGCAGCCGCTTAGAAACAGCTGGGACTGAAGCTTTCTTT
TRBV4-2	14	TRBJ2-3	once	-	CASSVVGDTDTQYF	TGTGCCAGCAGCGTCGTAGGGGACACAGATACGCAGTATTTT
TRBV2	16	TRBJ2-3	-	TRBD2	CASNPPGLADLFTQYF	TGTGCCAGCAACCCCCCGGGACTAGCGGATCTGTTTACGCAGTATTTT
TRBV5-1	20	TRBJ2-3	-	TRBD2	CARSLAGGTSGGLGPDTQYF	TGCGCCCGCAGCTTGGCCGGGGGGACTAGCGGGGGCCTCGGGCCAGATACGCAGTATTTT
TRBV5-1	13	TRBJ1-5	-	-	CASSEGRNQPQHF	TGCGCCAGCAGTGAGGGCCGCAATCAGCCCCAGCATTTT